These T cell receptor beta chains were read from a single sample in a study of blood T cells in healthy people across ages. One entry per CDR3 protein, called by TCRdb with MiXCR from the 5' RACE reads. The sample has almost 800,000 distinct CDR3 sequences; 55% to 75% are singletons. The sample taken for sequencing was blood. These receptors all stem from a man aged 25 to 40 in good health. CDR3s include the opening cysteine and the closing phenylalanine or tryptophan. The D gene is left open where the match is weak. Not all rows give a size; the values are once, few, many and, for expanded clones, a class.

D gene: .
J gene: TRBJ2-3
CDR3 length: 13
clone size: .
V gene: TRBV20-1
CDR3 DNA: TGCAGTGCTAAACTCCTAGTCTCCGATACGCAGTATTTT
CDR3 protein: CSAKLLVSDTQYF

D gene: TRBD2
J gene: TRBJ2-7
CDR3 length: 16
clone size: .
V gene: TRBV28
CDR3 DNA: TGTGCCAGCAGTCCACCAGGACTAGCGGACTCCTACGAGCAGTACTTC
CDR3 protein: CASSPPGLADSYEQYF

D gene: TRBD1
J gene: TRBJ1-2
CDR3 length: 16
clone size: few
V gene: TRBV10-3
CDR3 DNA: TGTGCCATCAGTGAGCTAAGGGACAGGGAAGTCTATGGCTACACCTTC
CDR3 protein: CAISELRDREVYGYTF

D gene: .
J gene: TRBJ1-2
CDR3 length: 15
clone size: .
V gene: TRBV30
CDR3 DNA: TGTGCCTGGAGTGTAGACCTCTCCCCCTCCTATGGCTACACCTTC
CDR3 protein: CAWSVDLSPSYGYTF

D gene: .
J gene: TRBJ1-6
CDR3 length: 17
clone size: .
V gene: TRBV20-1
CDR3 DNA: TGCAGTGCTAGAGATTGGGGAAGTCCCGGGAGTAATTCACCCCTCCACTTT
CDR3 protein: CSARDWGSPGSNSPLHF

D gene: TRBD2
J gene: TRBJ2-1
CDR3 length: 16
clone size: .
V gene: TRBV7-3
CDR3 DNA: TGTGCCAGCAGCCCACTTGGGACTAGACTGTACAATGAGCAGTTCTTC
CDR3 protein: CASSPLGTRLYNEQFF

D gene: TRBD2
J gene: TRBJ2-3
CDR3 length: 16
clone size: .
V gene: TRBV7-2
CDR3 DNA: TGTGCCAGCAGCTTAAGGACTAGCGGGGGCACAGATACGCAGTATTTT
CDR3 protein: CASSLRTSGGTDTQYF

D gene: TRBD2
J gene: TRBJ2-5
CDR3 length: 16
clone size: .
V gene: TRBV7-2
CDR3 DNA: TGTGCCAGCAGCTTAGTGGCTAGCGGGGCGCAAGAGACCCAGTACTTC
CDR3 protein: CASSLVASGAQETQYF

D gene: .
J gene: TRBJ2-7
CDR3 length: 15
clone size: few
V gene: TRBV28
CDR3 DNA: TGTGCCAGCAGTTTGGTACAGGACGGCACCTACGAGCAGTACTTC
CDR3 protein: CASSLVQDGTYEQYF

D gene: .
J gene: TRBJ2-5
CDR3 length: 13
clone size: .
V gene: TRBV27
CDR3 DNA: TGTGCCAGCAGCAATGCGGGGAAAGAGACCCAGTACTTC
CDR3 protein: CASSNAGKETQYF

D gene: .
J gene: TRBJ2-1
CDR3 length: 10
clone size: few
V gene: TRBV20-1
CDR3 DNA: TGCAGTGCCGGAAACAATGAGCAGTTCTTC
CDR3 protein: CSAGNNEQFF

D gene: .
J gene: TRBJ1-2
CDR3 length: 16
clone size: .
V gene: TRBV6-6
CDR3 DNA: TGTGCCAGCAGTAGGGCATCCTCTCGCCCTAACTATGGCTACACCTTC
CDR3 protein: CASSRASSRPNYGYTF

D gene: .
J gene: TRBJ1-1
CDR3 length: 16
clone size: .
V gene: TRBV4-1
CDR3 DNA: TGCGCCAGCAGCCAGCCAGCCGGGGTCTTGAACACTGAAGCTTTCTTT
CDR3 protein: CASSQPAGVLNTEAFF

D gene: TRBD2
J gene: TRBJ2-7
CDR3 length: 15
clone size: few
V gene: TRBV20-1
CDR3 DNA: TGCAGTGCTCGCATCCCGGGACTAGCTGTTTACGAGCAGTACTTC
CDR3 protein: CSARIPGLAVYEQYF

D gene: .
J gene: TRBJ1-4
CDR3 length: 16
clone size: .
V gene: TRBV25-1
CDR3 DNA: TGTGCCAGCAGTGAATACAGTCCGGGGACAACCGAAAAACTGTTTTTT
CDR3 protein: CASSEYSPGTTEKLFF

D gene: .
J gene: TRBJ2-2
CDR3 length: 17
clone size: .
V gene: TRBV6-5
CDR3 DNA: TGTGCCAGCAGTTACTCTTCCCCGTTCCGGGCCACCGGGGAGCTGTTTTTT
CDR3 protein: CASSYSSPFRATGELFF

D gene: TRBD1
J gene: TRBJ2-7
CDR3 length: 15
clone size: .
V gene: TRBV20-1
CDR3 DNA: TGCAGTGCTAGAGAACCGGGACAGGGCTTCCACGAGCAGTACTTC
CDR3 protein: CSAREPGQGFHEQYF

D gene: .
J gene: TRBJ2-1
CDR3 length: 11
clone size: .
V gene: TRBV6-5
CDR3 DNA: TGTGCCAGCAGTCCGGGGGTGGGGCAGTTCTTC
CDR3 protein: CASSPGVGQFF

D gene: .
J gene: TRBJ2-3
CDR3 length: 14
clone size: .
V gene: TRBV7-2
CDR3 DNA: TGTGCCAGCAGCGAGCTAGTAGATCAAGATACGCAGTATTTT
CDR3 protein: CASSELVDQDTQYF

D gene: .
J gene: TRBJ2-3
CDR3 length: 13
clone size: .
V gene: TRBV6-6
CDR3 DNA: TGTGCCAACTCACCCAGATTAACAGATGCGCAGTATTTT
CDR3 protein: CANSPRLTDAQYF

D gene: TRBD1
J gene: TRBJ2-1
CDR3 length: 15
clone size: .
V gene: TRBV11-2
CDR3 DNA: TGTGCCAGCACCCTAGACAGGGGCGGCCACAATGAGCAGTTCTTC
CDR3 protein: CASTLDRGGHNEQFF

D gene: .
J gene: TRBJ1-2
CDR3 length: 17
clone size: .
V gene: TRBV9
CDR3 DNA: TGTGCCAGCAGCGTAGCCGACGGGCGTGTGAAAGCGCGCGGCTACACCTTC
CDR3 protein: CASSVADGRVKARGYTF

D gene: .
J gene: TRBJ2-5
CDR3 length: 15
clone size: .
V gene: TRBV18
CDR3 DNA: TGTGCCAGCTCACCTTCTTGGGGAAACCAAGAGACCCAGTACTTC
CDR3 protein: CASSPSWGNQETQYF

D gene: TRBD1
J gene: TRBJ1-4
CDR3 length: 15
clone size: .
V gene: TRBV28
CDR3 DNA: TGTGCCAGCAGTTCCACAGGGGGCATGGGTGAAAAACTGTTTTTT
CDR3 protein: CASSSTGGMGEKLFF

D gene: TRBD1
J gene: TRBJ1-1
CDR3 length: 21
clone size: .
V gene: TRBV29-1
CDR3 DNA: TGCAGCGTTCATCCTCGACCGGATGCTCCTGGGACAGGTTTTCAGAACACTGAAGCTTTCTTT
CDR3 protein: CSVHPRPDAPGTGFQNTEAFF

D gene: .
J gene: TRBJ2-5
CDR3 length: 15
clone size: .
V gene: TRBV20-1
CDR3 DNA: TGCAGTGCTAGAGAAGGGGGACTCGGGGAAGAGACCCAGTACTTC
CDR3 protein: CSAREGGLGEETQYF

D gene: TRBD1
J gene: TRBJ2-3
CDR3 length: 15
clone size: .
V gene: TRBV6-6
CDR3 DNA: TGTGCCAGCAGTCCGACAGGGGACAGCGCAGATACGCAGTATTTT
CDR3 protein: CASSPTGDSADTQYF

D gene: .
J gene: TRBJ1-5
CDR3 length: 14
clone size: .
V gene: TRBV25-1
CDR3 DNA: TGTGCCAGTAGTGTTCACAGTTCCAATCAGCCCCAGCATTTT
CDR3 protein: CASSVHSSNQPQHF

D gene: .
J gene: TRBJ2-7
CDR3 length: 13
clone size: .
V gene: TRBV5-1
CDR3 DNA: TGCGCCAGCAGCTTTGATGTCGGCTACGAGCAGTACTTC
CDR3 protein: CASSFDVGYEQYF

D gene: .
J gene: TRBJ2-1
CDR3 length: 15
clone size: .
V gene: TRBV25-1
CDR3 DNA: TGTGCCAGCAGTGAAGACACCGGGACCGACAATGAGCAGTTCTTC
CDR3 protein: CASSEDTGTDNEQFF

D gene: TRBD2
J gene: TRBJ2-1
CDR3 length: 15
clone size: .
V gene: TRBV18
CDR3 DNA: TGTGCCAGCTCAGCCATAGCGGGAGGGCGAAATGAGCAGTTCTTC
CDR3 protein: CASSAIAGGRNEQFF

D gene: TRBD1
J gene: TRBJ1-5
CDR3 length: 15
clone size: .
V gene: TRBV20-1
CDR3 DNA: TGCAGTGCTAGTAACCGGGACAGGGTAGGTCAGCCCCAGCATTTT
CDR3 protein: CSASNRDRVGQPQHF

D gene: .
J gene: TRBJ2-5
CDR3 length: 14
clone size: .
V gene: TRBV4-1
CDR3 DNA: TGCGCCAGCAGCCAAAGGTTGCTAGCGGAGACCCAGTACTTC
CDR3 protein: CASSQRLLAETQYF

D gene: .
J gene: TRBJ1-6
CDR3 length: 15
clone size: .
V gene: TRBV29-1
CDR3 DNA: TGCAGCGTTTTCGTCGGCACCCCCTATAATTCACCCCTCCACTTT
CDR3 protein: CSVFVGTPYNSPLHF

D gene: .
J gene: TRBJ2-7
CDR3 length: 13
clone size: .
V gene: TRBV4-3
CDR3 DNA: TGCGCCAGCAGCCCCTTTCAGGGCAATGGGCAGTACTTC
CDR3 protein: CASSPFQGNGQYF

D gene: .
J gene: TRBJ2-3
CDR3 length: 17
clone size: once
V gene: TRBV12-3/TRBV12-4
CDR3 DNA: TGTGCCAGCATTCGAAACGGAGCTCTCCAAAGCACAGATACGCAGTATTTT
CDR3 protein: CASIRNGALQSTDTQYF

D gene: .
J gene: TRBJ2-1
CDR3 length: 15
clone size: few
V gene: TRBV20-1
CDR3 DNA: TGCAGTGCTAGGGACGCCCGGGACACCTACAATGAGCAGTTCTTC
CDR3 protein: CSARDARDTYNEQFF

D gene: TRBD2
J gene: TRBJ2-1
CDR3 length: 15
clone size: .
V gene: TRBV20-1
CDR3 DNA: TGCAGTGCTAGTGGGTTAGCGGGGGCCCTCGGGGAGCAGTTCTTC
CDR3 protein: CSASGLAGALGEQFF

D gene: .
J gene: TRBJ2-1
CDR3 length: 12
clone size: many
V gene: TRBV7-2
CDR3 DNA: TGTGCCAGCAGTTGGTCGGGCCATGAGCAGTTCTTC
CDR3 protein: CASSWSGHEQFF

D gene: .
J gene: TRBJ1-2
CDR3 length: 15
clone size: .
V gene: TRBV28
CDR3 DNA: TGTGCCAGCAGTTTACTGTCCGCAGCGAACGATGGCTACACCTTC
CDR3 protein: CASSLLSAANDGYTF

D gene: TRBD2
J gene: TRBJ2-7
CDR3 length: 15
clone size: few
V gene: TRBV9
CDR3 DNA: TGTGCCAGCAGCGTAGAAATAGCGGGGGCTGAGGAGCAGTACTTC
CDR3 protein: CASSVEIAGAEEQYF

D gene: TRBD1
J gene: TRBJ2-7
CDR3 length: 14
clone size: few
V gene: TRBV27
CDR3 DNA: TGTGCCAGCAGTTTTTCGGACAGGGTAGGCGAGCAGTACTTC
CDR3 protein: CASSFSDRVGEQYF

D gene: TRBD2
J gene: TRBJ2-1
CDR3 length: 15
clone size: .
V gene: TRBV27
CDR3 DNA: TGTGCCAGCAGTTACGGACTAGCGGGCTACAATGAGCAGTTCTTC
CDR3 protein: CASSYGLAGYNEQFF

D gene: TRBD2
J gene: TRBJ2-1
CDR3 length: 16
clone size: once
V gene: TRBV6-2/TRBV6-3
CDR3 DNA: TGTGCCAGCAGTTACTTGGCTAGCGGGAGTTGGAATGAGCAGTTCTTC
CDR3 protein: CASSYLASGSWNEQFF

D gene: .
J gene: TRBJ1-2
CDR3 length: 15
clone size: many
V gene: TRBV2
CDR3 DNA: TGTGCCAGCAGTGAAGTAGCAGGGATTAATCGTGGCTACACCTTC
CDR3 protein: CASSEVAGINRGYTF

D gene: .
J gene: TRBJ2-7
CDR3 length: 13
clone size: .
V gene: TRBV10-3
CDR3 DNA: TGTGCCATCAGTGGACAGATGTCCTACGAGCAGTACTTC
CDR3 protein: CAISGQMSYEQYF

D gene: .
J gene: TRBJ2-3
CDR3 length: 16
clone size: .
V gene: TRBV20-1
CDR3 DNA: TGCAGTGCTAGCCCCCCGGGCCCTTCAAGCCCAGATACGCAGTATTTT
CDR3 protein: CSASPPGPSSPDTQYF

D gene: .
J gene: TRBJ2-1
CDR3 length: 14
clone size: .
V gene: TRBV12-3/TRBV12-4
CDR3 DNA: TGTGCCAGCAGTATGCAGGGGAGGAGAAATGAGCAGTTCTTC
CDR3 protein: CASSMQGRRNEQFF

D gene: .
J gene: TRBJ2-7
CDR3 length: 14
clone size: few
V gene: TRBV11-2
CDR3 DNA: TGTGCCAGCATCCAGGACTGGTTCTCCTACGAGCAGTACTTC
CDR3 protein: CASIQDWFSYEQYF

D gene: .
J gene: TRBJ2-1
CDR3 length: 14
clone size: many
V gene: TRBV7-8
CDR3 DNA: TGTGCCAGCGGGGAGCGGCAGAGATACAATGAGCAGTTCTTC
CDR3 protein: CASGERQRYNEQFF

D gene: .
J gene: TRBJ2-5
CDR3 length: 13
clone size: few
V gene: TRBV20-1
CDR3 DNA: TGCAGTGCGCAAAGGAGGCAGGCAGAGACCCAGTACTTC
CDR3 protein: CSAQRRQAETQYF

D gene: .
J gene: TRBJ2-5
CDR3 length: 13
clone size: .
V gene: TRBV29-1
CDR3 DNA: TGCAGCGTTGAGTTCTCCGGGGGAGAGACCCAGTACTTC
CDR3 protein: CSVEFSGGETQYF

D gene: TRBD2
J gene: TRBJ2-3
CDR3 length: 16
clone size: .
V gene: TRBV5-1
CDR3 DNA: TGCGCCAGCCATGCAGCGGGGGTGAAGCGGACAGATACGCAGTATTTT
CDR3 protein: CASHAAGVKRTDTQYF

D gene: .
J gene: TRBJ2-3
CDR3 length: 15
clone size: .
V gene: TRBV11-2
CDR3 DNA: TGTGCCAGCAGCTTTAATTCGGGAGGCACAGATACGCAGTATTTT
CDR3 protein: CASSFNSGGTDTQYF

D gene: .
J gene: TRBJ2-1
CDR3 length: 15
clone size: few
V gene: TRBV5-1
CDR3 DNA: TGCGCCAGCAGCCCGATCGTGAGCTCCTACAATGAGCAGTTCTTC
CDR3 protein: CASSPIVSSYNEQFF